Listed here are 3 T cell receptor beta chains from one sample, sequenced in a study of T cells in Graves' hyperthyroidism and ophthalmopathy (dated by TCRdb to the late 2010s). The library was prepared using multiplex PCR. Sequencing was carried out with an Illumina HiSeq 2000. The TCR beta CDR3 regions were amplified from the RNA transcripts. For the first round of RT-PCR on the TCR CDR3, the HTBI primer set was used together with the Qiagen OneStep RT-PCR kit. TCRdb trimmed the raw reads at Q25, called clones with MiXCR and kept productive beta chains. Each CDR3 protein gets just one entry, which takes the most common genes and DNA from the rows behind it. Counted in this sample were around 690,000 distinct CDR3 sequences; about 20% of them appeared once. The ten biggest clones cover around a third of the sample. Sequencing was performed on blood. The receptors derive from a man in his thirties or forties with Graves' ophthalmopathy.

The sample holds many counts of this clonotype. The rearrangement links TRBV20-1 to TRBJ2-7, with 9 bases matching TRBD1. Losses at the gene ends were 0 bases for V and 3 bases for J; bases not matched to a gene: 3. Germline lookup yields CDR1 DFQATT and CDR2 SNEGSKA (reference sequence). This CDR3 has 14 residues. The CDR3: CSARDGTGYYEQYF. The CDR3 DNA reads as TGCAGTGCTAGAGATGGGACAGGGTACTACGAGCAGTACTTC.

V usage is TRBV20-1 and J usage is TRBJ2-1, with D possibly TRBD2 on 6 matching bases. The CDR3 covers 17 residues. CDR1 and CDR2 from the germline V gene are DFQATT and SNEGSKA (reference sequence). Between the trimmed V and J ends, which lost 6 bases and 0 bases, there was a span of 21 bases. The CDR3 region has the DNA TGCAGTGCCGCGTCCCCTAGCGCCCCGAGCTCCTACAATGAGCAGTTCTTC. Amino acid sequence: CSAASPSAPSSYNEQFF.

This clonotype was seen at least ten times. The chain has TRBV28 and TRBJ2-1, with TRBD2 matching 11 bases. The J segment lost 9 bases and the V segment lost 5 bases, leaving 12 bases of the junction unmatched. The CDR3 length is 16 residues. Germline CDR1 and CDR2: MDHEN and SYDVKM. DNA of the CDR3: TGTGCCAGCAGTCCTTTAGCGGGAGGGCCTTTTGGTGAGCAGTTCTTC. The encoded protein is CASSPLAGGPFGEQFF.